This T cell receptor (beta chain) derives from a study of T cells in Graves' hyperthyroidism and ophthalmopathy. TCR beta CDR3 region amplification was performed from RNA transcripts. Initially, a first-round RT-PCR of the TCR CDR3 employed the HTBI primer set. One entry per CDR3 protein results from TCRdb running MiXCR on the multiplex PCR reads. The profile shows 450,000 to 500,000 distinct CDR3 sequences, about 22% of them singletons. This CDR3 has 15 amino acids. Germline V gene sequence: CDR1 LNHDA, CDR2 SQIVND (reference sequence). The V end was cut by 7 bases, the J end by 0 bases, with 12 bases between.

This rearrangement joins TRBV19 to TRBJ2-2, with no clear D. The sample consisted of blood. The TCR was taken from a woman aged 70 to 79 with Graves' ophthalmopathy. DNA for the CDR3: TGTGCCAGTACGGTCCAGCCGTCGAACACCGGGGAGCTGTTTTTT. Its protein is CASTVQPSNTGELFF. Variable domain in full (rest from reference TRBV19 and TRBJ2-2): DGGITQSPKYLFRKEGQNVTLSCEQNLNHDAMYWYRQDPGQGLRLIYYSQIVNDFQKGDIAEGYSVSREKKESFPLTVTSAQKNPTAFYLCASTVQPSNTGELFFGEGSRLTVL.